Following are 7 T cell receptor beta chains from one sample sequenced in a study of cytomegalovirus exposure and HLA in healthy donors. The PCR was carried out with 60 Vbeta primers and 13 Jbeta primers. Clones were sequenced by immunoSEQ multiplex PCR, and TCRdb holds only the in-frame ones, with some missing. This table holds just over 20,000 clones. The material sequenced was PBMCs. The receptors derive from a man aged 55 to 70 in good health and CMV-seropositive.

Turning to this clone: Within the sample, other DNA sequences also encode this same CDR3. The rearrangement uses TRBV30 and TRBJ2-3, with D perhaps TRBD2 (5 bases). The CDR3 sequence is 14 residues long. Germline V gives CDR1 GTSNPN, CDR2 SVGIG (reference sequence). Between the trimmed V and J ends, which lost 0 bases and 0 bases, there was a span of 7 bases. CDR3 coding DNA: TGTGCCTGGAGTGTAGGAGGAAGCACAGATACGCAGTATTTT. This gives the protein CAWSVGGSTDTQYF.

V gene TRBV2 combines with J gene TRBJ1-5; D not resolved. The ends were cut back, 5 bases at V and 2 bases at J, with 16 bases in the middle. Germline lookup yields CDR1 SNHLY and CDR2 FYNNEI. The CDR3 extends over 16 amino acids. DNA for the CDR3: TGTGCCAGCAGTTTGTCGGGAGCCATGGGCAATCAGCCCCAGCATTTT. Its translation is CASSLSGAMGNQPQHF. Using reference TRBV2 and TRBJ1-5 for the parts outside the CDR3, the full variable domain is EPEVTQTPSHQVTQMGQEVILRCVPISNHLYFYWYRQILGQKVEFLVSFYNNEISEKSEIFDDQFSVERPDGSNFTLKIRSTKLEDSAMYFCASSLSGAMGNQPQHFGDGTRLSIL.

This sequence joins TRBV2 and TRBJ1-2, with D tentatively TRBD1 (6 bases). CDR1 and CDR2 from the germline V gene are SNHLY and FYNNEI. The CDR3 has 12 amino acids. Between the trimmed V and J ends, which lost 3 bases and 7 bases, there was a span of 9 bases. CDR3: CASSEDSSGYTF. The CDR3 bases are TGTGCCAGCAGTGAGGACAGCTCTGGCTACACCTTC.

The V call is TRBV6-1, the J call TRBJ1-2, with 7 bases aligning to TRBD1. Germline values: CDR1 MNHNS, CDR2 SASEGT. CDR3 length equals 16 residues. J was trimmed by 6 bases and V by 2 bases; bases with no gene match: 12. The CDR3 nucleotides read TGTGCCAGCAGTGAACCTAAGGGGGCGACGGAAAATGGCTACACCTTC. Translation gives CASSEPKGATENGYTF.

The chain uses TRBV4-2 and TRBJ2-3; 7 nucleotides match TRBD2. The ends lost 4 bases at V and 6 bases at J; junction bases unmatched: 10. Looked up from germline, CDR1 is LGHNA and CDR2 is YNFKEQ. The length of the CDR3 is 15 residues. CDR3 sequence: CASSREGGKMDTQYF. CDR3 DNA sequence: TGTGCCAGCAGCCGGGAGGGAGGAAAAATGGATACGCAGTATTTT.

V gene TRBV13 combines with J gene TRBJ2-7, with 8 bases matching TRBD2. The CDR3 is 14 residues long. Germline V gene data show CDR1 as PRHDT and CDR2 as FYEKMQ (reference sequence). J was trimmed by 1 base and V by 5 bases; bases with no gene match: 4. CDR3 DNA: TGTGCCAGCAGCCGGCTAGCGGGTTCCTACGAGCAGTACTTC. This codes for CASSRLAGSYEQYF.

The chain is built from TRBV4-1 and TRBJ1-1; 8 bases line up with TRBD1. The V segment lost 1 base and the J segment 6 bases; nucleotides outside the gene matches: 4. Germline V CDR1 and CDR2: MGHRA, YSYEKL. The CDR3 has 14 residues. The CDR3 spells CASSQGLQGAEAFF. The CDR3 DNA reads TGCGCCAGCAGCCAAGGGTTACAGGGGGCTGAAGCTTTCTTT.